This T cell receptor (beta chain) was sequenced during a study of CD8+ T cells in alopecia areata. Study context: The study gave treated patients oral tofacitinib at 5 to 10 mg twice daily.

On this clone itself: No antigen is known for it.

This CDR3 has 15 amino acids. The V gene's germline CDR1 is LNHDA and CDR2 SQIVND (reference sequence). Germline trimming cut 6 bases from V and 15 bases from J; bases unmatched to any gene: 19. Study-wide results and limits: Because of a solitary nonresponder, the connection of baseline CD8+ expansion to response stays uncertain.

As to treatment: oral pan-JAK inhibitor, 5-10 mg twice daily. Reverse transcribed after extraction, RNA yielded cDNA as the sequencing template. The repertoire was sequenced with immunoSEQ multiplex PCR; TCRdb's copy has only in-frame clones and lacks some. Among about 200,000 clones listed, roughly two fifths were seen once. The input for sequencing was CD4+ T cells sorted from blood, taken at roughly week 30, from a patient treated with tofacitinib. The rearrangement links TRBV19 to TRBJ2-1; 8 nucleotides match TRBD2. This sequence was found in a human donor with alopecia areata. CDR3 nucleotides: TGTGCCAGTAGAGAATCGGTCCCCGGGACTAGAACTCCGTTCTTC. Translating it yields CASRESVPGTRTPFF.